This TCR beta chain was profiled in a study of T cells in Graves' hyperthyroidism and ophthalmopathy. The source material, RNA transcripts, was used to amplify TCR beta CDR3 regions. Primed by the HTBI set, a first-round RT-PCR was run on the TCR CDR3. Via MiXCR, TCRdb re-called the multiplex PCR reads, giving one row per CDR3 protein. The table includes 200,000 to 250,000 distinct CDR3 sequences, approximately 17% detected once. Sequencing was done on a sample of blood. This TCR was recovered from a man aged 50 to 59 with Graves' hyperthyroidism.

CDR3 sequence (DNA): TGTGCCAGCAGTTTCATACGGGAGAGGGCAGATACGCAGTATTTT. Translated: CASSFIRERADTQYF. The V and J genes are TRBV28 and TRBJ2-3; D perhaps matches TRBD2 (6 bases). Germline-derived CDR1 and CDR2 are MDHEN and SYDVKM. This CDR3 has 15 residues. V lost 3 bases, J lost 4 bases, and 14 bases lay in between.